This TCR beta chain emerged from a study of Tregs in tolerant kidney transplant recipients. Only in-frame clones appear in the TCRdb table, and some are missing; sequencing was by immunoSEQ multiplex PCR. The table has some 240,000 clones, 80% to 85% seen once. Germline assignment: CDR1 SGHRS and CDR2 YFSETQ. The CDR3 covers 17 residues. V shed 0 bases and J 0 bases; nucleotides not matched to a gene: 5. Sequencing was performed on CD4+ T cells from blood. The sequence derives from a human donor in good health. V is TRBV5-1 and J is TRBJ2-3, with 9 bases fitting TRBD2. The CDR3 loop is CASSLGVAGASTDTQYF. For the CDR3, the DNA is TGCGCCAGCAGCTTGGGGGTAGCGGGGGCTAGCACAGATACGCAGTATTTT. The entire variable domain, with the rest obtained from reference TRBV5-1 and TRBJ2-3, is as follows: KAGVTQTPRYLIKTRGQQVTLSCSPISGHRSVSWYQQTPGQGLQFLFEYFSETQRNKGNFPGRFSGRQFSNSRSEMNVSTLELGDSALYLCASSLGVAGASTDTQYFGPGTRLTVL.